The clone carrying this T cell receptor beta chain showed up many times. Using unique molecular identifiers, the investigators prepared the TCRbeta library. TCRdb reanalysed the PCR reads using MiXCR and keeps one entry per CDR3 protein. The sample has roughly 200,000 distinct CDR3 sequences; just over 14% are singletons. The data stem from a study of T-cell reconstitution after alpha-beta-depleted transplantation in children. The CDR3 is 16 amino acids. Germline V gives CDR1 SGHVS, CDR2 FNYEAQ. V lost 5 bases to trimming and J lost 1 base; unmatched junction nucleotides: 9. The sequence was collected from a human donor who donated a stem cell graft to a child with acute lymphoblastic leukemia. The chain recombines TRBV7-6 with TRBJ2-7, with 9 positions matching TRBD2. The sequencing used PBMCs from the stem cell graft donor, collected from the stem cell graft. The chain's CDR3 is CASSPTNSGSSYEQYF. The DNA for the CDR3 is TGTGCCAGCAGCCCCACAAATAGCGGGAGTTCCTACGAGCAGTACTTC.